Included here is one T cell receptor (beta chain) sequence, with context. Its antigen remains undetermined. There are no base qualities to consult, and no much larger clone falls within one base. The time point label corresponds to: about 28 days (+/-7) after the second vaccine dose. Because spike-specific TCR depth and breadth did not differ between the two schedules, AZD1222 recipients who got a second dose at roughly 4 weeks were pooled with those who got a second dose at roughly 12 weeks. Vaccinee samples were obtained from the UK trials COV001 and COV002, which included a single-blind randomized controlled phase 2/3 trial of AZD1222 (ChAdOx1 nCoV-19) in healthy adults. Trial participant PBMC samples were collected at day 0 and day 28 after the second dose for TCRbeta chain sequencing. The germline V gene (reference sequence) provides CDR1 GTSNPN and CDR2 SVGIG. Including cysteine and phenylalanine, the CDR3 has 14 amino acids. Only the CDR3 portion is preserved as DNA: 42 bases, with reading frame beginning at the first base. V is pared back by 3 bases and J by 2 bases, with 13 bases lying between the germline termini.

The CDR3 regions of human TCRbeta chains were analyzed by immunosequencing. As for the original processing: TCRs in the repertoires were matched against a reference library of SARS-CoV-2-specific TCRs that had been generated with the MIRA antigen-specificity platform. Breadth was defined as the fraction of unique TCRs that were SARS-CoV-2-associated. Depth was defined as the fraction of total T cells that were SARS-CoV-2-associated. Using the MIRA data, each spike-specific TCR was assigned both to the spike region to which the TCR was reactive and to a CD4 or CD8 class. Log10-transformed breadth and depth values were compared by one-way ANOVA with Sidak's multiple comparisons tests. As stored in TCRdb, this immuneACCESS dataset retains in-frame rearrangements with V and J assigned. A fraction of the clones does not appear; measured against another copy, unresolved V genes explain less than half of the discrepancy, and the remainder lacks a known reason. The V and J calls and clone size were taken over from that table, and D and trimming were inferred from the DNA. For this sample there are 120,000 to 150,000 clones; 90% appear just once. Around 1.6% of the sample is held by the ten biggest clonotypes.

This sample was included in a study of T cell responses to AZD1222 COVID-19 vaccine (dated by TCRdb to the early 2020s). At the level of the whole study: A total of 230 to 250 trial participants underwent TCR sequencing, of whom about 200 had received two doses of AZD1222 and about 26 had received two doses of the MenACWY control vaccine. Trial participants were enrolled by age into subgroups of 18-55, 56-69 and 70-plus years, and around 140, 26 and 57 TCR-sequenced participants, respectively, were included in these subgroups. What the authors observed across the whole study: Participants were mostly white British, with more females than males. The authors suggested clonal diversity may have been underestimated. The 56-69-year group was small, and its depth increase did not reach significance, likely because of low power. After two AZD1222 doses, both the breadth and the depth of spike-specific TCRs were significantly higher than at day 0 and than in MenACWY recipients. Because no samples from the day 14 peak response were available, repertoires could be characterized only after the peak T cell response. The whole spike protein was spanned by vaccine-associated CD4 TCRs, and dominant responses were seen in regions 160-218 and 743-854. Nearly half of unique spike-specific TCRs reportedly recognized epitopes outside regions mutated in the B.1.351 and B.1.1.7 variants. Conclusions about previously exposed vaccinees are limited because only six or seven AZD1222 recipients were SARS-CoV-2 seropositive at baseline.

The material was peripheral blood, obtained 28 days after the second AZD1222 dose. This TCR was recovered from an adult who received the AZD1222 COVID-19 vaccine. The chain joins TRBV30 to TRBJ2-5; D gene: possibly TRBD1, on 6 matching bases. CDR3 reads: CAWRGDTLQETQYF. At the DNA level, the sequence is TGTGCCTGGAGAGGGGACACCCTTCAAGAGACCCAGTACTTC.